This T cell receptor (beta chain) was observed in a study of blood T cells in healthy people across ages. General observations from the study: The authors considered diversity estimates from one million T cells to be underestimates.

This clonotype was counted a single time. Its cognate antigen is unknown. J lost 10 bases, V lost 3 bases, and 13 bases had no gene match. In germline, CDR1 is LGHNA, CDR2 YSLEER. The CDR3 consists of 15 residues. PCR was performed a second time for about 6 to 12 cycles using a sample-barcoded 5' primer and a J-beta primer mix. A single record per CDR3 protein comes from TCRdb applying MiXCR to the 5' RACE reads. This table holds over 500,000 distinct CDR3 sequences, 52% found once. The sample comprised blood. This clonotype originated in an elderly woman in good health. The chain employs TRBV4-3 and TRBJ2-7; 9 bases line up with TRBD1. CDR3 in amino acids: CASSQGQGLDESQYF. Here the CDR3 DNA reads TGCGCCAGCAGCCAGGGACAGGGCCTAGACGAGAGCCAGTACTTC.